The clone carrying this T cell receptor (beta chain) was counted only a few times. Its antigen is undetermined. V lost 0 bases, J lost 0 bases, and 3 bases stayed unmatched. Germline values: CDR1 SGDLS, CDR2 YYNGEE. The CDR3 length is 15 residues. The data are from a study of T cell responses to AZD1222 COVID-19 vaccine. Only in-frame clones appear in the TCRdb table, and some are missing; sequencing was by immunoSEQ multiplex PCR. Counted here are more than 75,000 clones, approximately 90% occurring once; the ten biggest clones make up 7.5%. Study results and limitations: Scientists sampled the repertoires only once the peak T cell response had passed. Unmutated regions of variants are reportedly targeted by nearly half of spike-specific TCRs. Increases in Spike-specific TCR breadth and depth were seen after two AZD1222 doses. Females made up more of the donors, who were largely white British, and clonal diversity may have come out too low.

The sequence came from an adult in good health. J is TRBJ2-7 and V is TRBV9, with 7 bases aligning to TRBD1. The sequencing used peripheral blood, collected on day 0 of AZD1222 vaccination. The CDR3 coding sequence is TGTGCCAGCAGCGTAGCAGGGGACAGCTCCTACGAGCAGTACTTC. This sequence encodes CASSVAGDSSYEQYF.